This T cell receptor (beta chain) comes out of a study of graft-versus-host responses after intestinal transplantation (dated by TCRdb to the early 2020s). Describing the broader study: The transplants that recipients received were multivisceral, liver-intestinal, or isolated intestinal. Every recipient was given anti-thymocyte globulin induction, followed by 2 to 3 years of maintenance tacrolimus and steroids. Bulk TCR-beta CDR3 sequencing was used to track graft-versus-host and host-versus-graft alloreactive T cell clones in the graft, circulation and bone marrow after intestinal transplantation. Alloreactive clones were identified by sequencing pre-transplant mixed lymphocyte reaction products and comparing these products with unstimulated pre-transplant donor and recipient T cells. The cohort enrolled about two dozen intestinal transplant recipients including one retransplant, and a few patients lacking pretransplant specimens were excluded. Donor T cell macrochimerism was defined as a peak of at least 4% donor T cells among recipient peripheral blood mononuclear cells. Rather than going through the commercial service, samples from three later patients were sequenced in-house on an Illumina MiSeq and processed with MiXCR. What the study reported, not specific to this receptor: In patients with donor T cell macrochimerism, the allografts had high GvH to HvG T cell clonal ratios. The relatively low number and heterogeneity of intestinal transplant patients limited the conclusions. Early after transplant, declines in HvG clones were associated with peak levels of circulating GvH clones. GvH clones turned up in recipient bone marrow, with some appearing earlier in ileal mucosa or blood, a pattern consistent with an intestinal mucosal origin.

Library generation was performed with the immunoSEQ multiplex PCR assay. For most patients, genomic DNA was isolated with the Qiagen DNeasy Blood and Tissue Kit and shipped frozen to Adaptive Biotechnologies for TCR sequencing. High-throughput TCR-beta CDR3 sequencing of genomic DNA from most patients was performed by Adaptive Biotechnologies. The paper's data handling went like this. Adaptive's ImmunoSEQ software supplied the TCR sequencing data for 18 patients, while MiXCR and VDJtools were used to process a few other patients. To correct CD4 versus CD8 sorting errors, any sequence found in both subsets at a frequency ratio below 5:1 was removed. CDR3 nucleotide sequences shared by donor and recipient were removed because the origin of these sequences could not be assigned. At least 2-fold expansion over unstimulated cells and a minimum CFSE-low frequency of 0.002% (template counts) or 0.001% (read counts) were required for clones to be classified as alloreactive. A clone was considered mappable if detected in the sequenced pre-transplant spleen, lymph node, or MLR CFSE-low populations of the donor or recipient. Cumulative frequency of alloreactive clones was calculated as a percentage of all sequences weighted by copy number. In TCRdb, the immuneACCESS table is reduced to in-frame sequences with V and J assigned. These tables do not hold every clone; where another copy was compared, an unresolved V gene accounts for under half, and the others remain unexplained. That table furnishes V, J and clone size, whereas the DNA furnished D and trimming. Across this sample there are under 150,000 clones, with approximately 95% seen only once. The leading ten clones occupy more than 0.09% of the sample.

Points on this clone: What antigen it recognizes has not been identified. Per-base qualities were not stored, and no clone one base away is much larger.

This specimen's time point label, interpreted: cells obtained before transplantation from donor or recipient. CD3+CD4+ and CD3+CD8+ populations were FACS-sorted from unstimulated pre-transplant donor and recipient cells taken from spleen or lymph nodes. Looking up the germline V gene yields CDR1 SGHTA and CDR2 FQGTGA. V and J are truncated by 2 bases and 6 bases respectively, leaving an intervening sequence of 8 bases. The CDR3 runs 13 amino acids, cysteine and phenylalanine included. Just CDR3 DNA is preserved here, 39 bases in frame from base 1. The V and J segments used are TRBV7-3 and TRBJ2-1, with the D gene too uncertain to name. The specimen comprised unstimulated CD4+ T cells sorted from spleen or lymph node cells, sampled before intestinal transplant. This clonotype originated in a human donor who received an intestinal transplant. CDR3 region: CASSLETSNEQFF. DNA sequence: TGTGCCAGCAGCTTAGAGACTTCCAATGAGCAGTTCTTC.